The clone carrying this TCR beta chain was found many times. This record belongs to a study of OX40 agonist ivuxolimab in advanced cancers. At the level of the study: It was ivuxolimab, an agonistic anti-OX40 (CD134) antibody, that patients were treated with.

There are 15 residues in the CDR3. The germline V gene has CDR1 SGHTA and CDR2 FQGTGA. The V segment lost 5 bases and the J segment 5 bases; nucleotides outside the gene matches: 4. Libraries were prepared by immunoSEQ multiplex PCR; TCRdb keeps only in-frame clonotypes and omits some of them. Of around 67,000 clones listed, 80% were seen once; the top ten hold approximately 1.2%. The chain recombines TRBV7-3 with TRBJ2-6; 9 bases fit TRBD1. The clonotype comes from an adult with an advanced solid tumor such as melanoma, head and neck, liver or kidney cancer. This specimen was CD4+ or CD8+ T cells sorted from blood, taken in a trial of the OX40 agonist ivuxolimab. The CDR3 sequence: CASSPGTGWANVLTF. CDR3 nucleotides: TGTGCCAGCAGCCCCGGGACAGGGTGGGCCAACGTCCTGACTTTC.